The next 29 T cell receptor beta chains were all read from a single sample in a study of blood T cell repertoires in COVID-19. Clones were read by immunoSEQ multiplex PCR, and TCRdb kept only the in-frame ones, dropping some. The data contain around 30,000 clones, roughly 91% of them singletons. Source material: peripheral blood. These receptors were collected from a man older than 75 with acute or convalescent COVID-19.

The CDR3 DNA sequence: TGCGCCAGCAGCCTTAACAGGGGAGACTATGGCTACACCTTC. Protein: CASSLNRGDYGYTF. The rearrangement links TRBV5-1 to TRBJ1-2; 7 bases are shared with TRBD1. Germline assignment: CDR1 SGHRS and CDR2 YFSETQ. CDR3 length: 14 amino acids. With V trimmed by 4 bases and J by 3 bases, 6 bases remained unmatched.

This chain connects TRBV29-1 to TRBJ1-1; 9 nucleotides align to TRBD1. The CDR3 totals 12 residues. Germline V gives CDR1 SQVTM, CDR2 ANQGSEA. J lost 5 bases, V lost 7 bases, and 5 bases had no gene match. The CDR3 sequence is CSARQGETEAFF. The CDR3 DNA reads TGCAGCGCCCGACAGGGGGAAACTGAAGCTTTCTTT.

The chain carries TRBV4-2 and TRBJ1-3, with D hard to call. V was clipped by 0 bases and J by 0 bases, with 9 bases between them. The CDR3 has 16 residues. Germline loops: CDR1 LGHNA, CDR2 YNFKEQ. The DNA of the CDR3 is TGTGCCAGCAGCCAAGAGTCGGGTACCTCTGGAAACACCATATATTTT. This encodes CASSQESGTSGNTIYF.

The chain carries TRBV11-2 and TRBJ2-3; 7 bases are shared with TRBD1. V dropped 1 base and J dropped 3; count of bases not matched to a gene: 1. The CDR3 loop spans 14 amino acids. Germline-derived CDR1 and CDR2 are SGHAT and FQNNGV. CDR3 nucleotide sequence: TGTGCCAGCAGCTTAGCCAGGGGGACAGATACGCAGTATTTT. It specifies CASSLARGTDTQYF.

This clone was seen a few times. V is TRBV6-1 and J is TRBJ2-7; D is possibly TRBD2 (5 bases). CDR1 and CDR2 (germline): MNHNS, SASEGT. This CDR3 is built from 14 residues. Trimming removed 2 bases from V and 6 bases from J, with 14 bases in between. As DNA, the CDR3 is TGTGCCAGCAGTGAATTTCAGAGGGTTGGCGAGCAGTACTTC. Its protein is CASSEFQRVGEQYF.

V gene TRBV2 combines with J gene TRBJ1-6; 7 nucleotides align to TRBD1. The germline gives CDR1 SNHLY, CDR2 FYNNEI. The ends lost 6 bases at V and 6 bases at J; junction bases unmatched: 8. The CDR3 extends over 15 amino acids. The DNA for the CDR3 is TGTGCCAGCAGGGGCGACAGGGTTTTTAATTCACCCCTCCACTTT. It translates to CASRGDRVFNSPLHF.

The chain employs TRBV19 and TRBJ2-3; 9 bases match TRBD1. The V segment lost 5 bases and the J segment 3 bases; nucleotides outside the gene matches: 6. Germline CDR1 is LNHDA and CDR2 is SQIVND (reference sequence). CDR3 length: 15 residues. The CDR3 DNA reads as TGTGCCAGTAGTGTGACAGGGGGATGGACAGATACGCAGTATTTT. Its protein product is CASSVTGGWTDTQYF.

This rearrangement joins TRBV5-6 to TRBJ1-2; the match to TRBD1 covers 8 bases. The V gene end was trimmed by 2 bases and the J gene end by 4 bases; junction bases not matched to a gene: 4. Germline CDR1 SGHDT, CDR2 YYEEEE. The CDR3 loop spans 14 amino acids. The CDR3 region has the DNA TGTGCCAGCAGCTTTACAGGGGGGGTCTATGGCTACACCTTC. Its protein is CASSFTGGVYGYTF.

The rearrangement links TRBV12-3 or TRBV12-4 to TRBJ1-1; D remains ambiguous. The CDR3 runs 11 residues. V lost 4 bases to trimming and J lost 6 bases, with 6 bases between them. For the CDR3, the DNA is TGTGCCAGCAGTTATCATTCTGAAGCTTTCTTT. Translation: CASSYHSEAFF.

The gene calls are TRBV5-1 and TRBJ1-6; 9 bases are a match to TRBD1. V was clipped by 4 bases and J by 10 bases; unmatched bases: 6. CDR1 and CDR2 (germline): SGHRS, YFSETQ. This CDR3 is 14 amino acids long. The CDR3 nucleotides are TGCGCCAGCAGCCTGGACAGGGGAATCTCACCCCTCCACTTT. The encoded protein is CASSLDRGISPLHF.

This rearrangement joins TRBV6-5 to TRBJ1-3; D remains ambiguous. Per germline, CDR1 MNHEY and CDR2 SVGAGI. V was cut by 5 bases and J by 0 bases, with 5 bases left in between. This CDR3 is built from 13 residues. CDR3 in amino acids: CASSRDSGNTIYF. The DNA of the CDR3 is TGTGCCAGCAGTCGAGACTCTGGAAACACCATATATTTT.

J is TRBJ2-7 and V is TRBV7-6, with 7 bases that match TRBD1. V gave up 2 bases and J gave up 0 bases; unmatched junction bases: 10. Germline V gene sequence: CDR1 SGHVS, CDR2 FNYEAQ. CDR3 size: 17 residues. The CDR3 here is CASSLHGGTAISYEQYF. CDR3 nucleotide sequence: TGTGCCAGCAGCTTACATGGTGGGACAGCCATCTCCTACGAGCAGTACTTC. The whole variable domain, remainder taken from reference TRBV7-6 and TRBJ2-7, is GAGVSQSPRYKVTKRGQDVALRCDPISGHVSLYWYRQALGQGPEFLTYFNYEAQQDKSGLPNDRFSAERPEGSISTLTIQRTEQRDSAMYRCASSLHGGTAISYEQYFGPGTRLTVT.

The chain is built from TRBV5-1 and TRBJ2-6, with 10 bases matching TRBD2. The CDR3 has 18 residues. CDR1 SGHRS and CDR2 YFSETQ come from the germline V gene. Germline trimming cut 1 base from V and 1 base from J; bases unmatched to any gene: 5. CDR3 nucleotide sequence: TGCGCCAGCAGCTTGACTAGCGGGGCGTATTCTGGGGCCAACGTCCTGACTTTC. Amino acid sequence: CASSLTSGAYSGANVLTF. The whole variable domain, filled in from reference TRBV5-1 and TRBJ2-6, reads KAGVTQTPRYLIKTRGQQVTLSCSPISGHRSVSWYQQTPGQGLQFLFEYFSETQRNKGNFPGRFSGRQFSNSRSEMNVSTLELGDSALYLCASSLTSGAYSGANVLTFGAGSRLTVL.

The V and J genes are TRBV5-1 and TRBJ2-3, with TRBD1 matching over 10 bases. This CDR3 contains 15 residues. Germline lookup yields CDR1 SGHRS and CDR2 YFSETQ. J gave up 6 bases and V 4 bases, and 8 bases lay outside the gene matches. The CDR3 here is CASSPGTGAPDTQYF. The CDR3 DNA is TGCGCCAGCAGCCCCGGGACAGGGGCTCCGGATACGCAGTATTTT.

This rearrangement joins TRBV7-9 to TRBJ2-3; unclear D gene. V was trimmed by 4 bases and J by 2 bases, leaving 13 bases between them. Germline-derived CDR1 and CDR2 are SEHNR and FQNEAQ (reference sequence). The CDR3 length is 15 residues. This chain's CDR3 is CASSSYVGNTDTQYF. The CDR3 DNA follows: TGTGCCAGCAGCTCCTATGTGGGCAACACAGATACGCAGTATTTT.

DNA for the CDR3: TGTGCCAGCACCGGGACAGGATACACAGATACGCAGTATTTT. Amino acids: CASTGTGYTDTQYF. The chain links TRBV7-9 to TRBJ2-3; 8 bases align to TRBD1. The CDR3 totals 14 residues. With 7 bases clipped from V and 2 bases from J, the junction kept 5 bases outside the gene matches. Germline lookup yields CDR1 SEHNR and CDR2 FQNEAQ (reference sequence).

V usage is TRBV4-1 and J usage is TRBJ2-3, with 7 bases aligning to TRBD2. V dropped 5 bases and J dropped 3; count of bases not matched to a gene: 8. The CDR3 spans 15 residues. Per the germline V gene, CDR1 is MGHRA and CDR2 is YSYEKL. CDR3 amino acids: CASSTFGGRTDTQYF. In DNA, the CDR3 is TGCGCCAGCAGCACTTTCGGGGGGAGGACAGATACGCAGTATTTT.

The chain employs TRBV5-1 and TRBJ1-6, with D possibly TRBD1 on 5 matching bases. V lost 0 bases and J 7 bases, leaving 11 bases between the germline ends. Germline CDR1 reads SGHRS; CDR2 reads YFSETQ. The CDR3 totals 15 residues. The CDR3 nucleotides are TGCGCCAGCAGCTTGGAAGGGGCGGAAAATTCACCCCTCCACTTT. Its protein is CASSLEGAENSPLHF.

This chain links TRBV7-2 with TRBJ1-1, with D perhaps matching TRBD1 (5 bases). V dropped 4 bases and J dropped 6 bases, with 15 bases sitting between them. Germline loops: CDR1 SGHTA, CDR2 FQGNSA. The CDR3 contains 14 residues. The CDR3 DNA follows: TGTGCCAGCAGCTCAGTACAGGCCCAGGCTGAAGCTTTCTTT. This encodes CASSSVQAQAEAFF. The whole variable domain, remainder taken from reference TRBV7-2 and TRBJ1-1, is GAGVSQSPSNKVTEKGKDVELRCDPISGHTALYWYRQSLGQGLEFLIYFQGNSAPDKSGLPSDRFSAERTGGSVSTLTIQRTQQEDSAVYLCASSSVQAQAEAFFGQGTRLTVV.

The gene calls are TRBV28 and TRBJ1-3; unclear D gene. V was trimmed by 4 bases and J by 7 bases, leaving 14 bases between them. In germline, CDR1 is MDHEN, CDR2 SYDVKM. The CDR3 runs 14 residues. The CDR3 sequence is CASSSGGGRNTIYF. In DNA form, the CDR3 reads TGTGCCAGCAGTTCCGGAGGAGGACGGAACACCATATATTTT. The full variable domain, completed using reference TRBV28 and TRBJ1-3, is DVKVTQSSRYLVKRTGEKVFLECVQDMDHENMFWYRQDPGLGLRLIYFSYDVKMKEKGDIPEGYSVSREKKERFSLILESASTNQTSMYLCASSSGGGRNTIYFGEGSWLTVV.

The J gene is TRBJ2-3, the V gene TRBV19, with D perhaps matching TRBD2 (7 bases). Germline values: CDR1 LNHDA, CDR2 SQIVND (reference sequence). Trimming removed 3 bases from V and 1 base from J, with 11 bases in between. This CDR3 is 15 amino acids long. The CDR3 loop reads CASSIRGGRTDTQYF. The CDR3 region has the DNA TGTGCCAGTAGTATTAGGGGGGGGCGCACAGATACGCAGTATTTT.

This clone was counted once. The chain has TRBV10-2 and TRBJ2-2; maybe TRBD2 (6 bases). CDR1 is WSHSY, CDR2 SAAADI, per germline. The CDR3 runs to 13 residues. Trimming left V 4 bases short and J 4 bases short, with 7 bases between. CDR3 amino acids: CASSGRGTGELFF. For the CDR3, the DNA is TGCGCCAGCAGTGGGCGGGGCACCGGGGAGCTGTTTTTT.

The rearrangement links TRBV14 to TRBJ2-6; no definite D call. Germline V lookup: CDR1 SGHDN, CDR2 FVKESK. V lost 4 bases and J lost 2, with 9 bases in between. There are 15 residues in the CDR3. The CDR3 DNA reads as TGTGCCAGCAGCCCCTTGACTGCTGGGGCCAACGTCCTGACTTTC. Amino acids: CASSPLTAGANVLTF.

The chain is built from TRBV18 and TRBJ2-3; D perhaps matches TRBD2 (6 bases). The V end lost 3 bases, the J end lost 2 bases, and 6 bases lay between the germline ends. The germline CDR1 and CDR2 sequences are KGHSH and LQKENI. The CDR3 runs to 13 residues. The chain's CDR3 is CASSPDYTDTQYF. As DNA, the CDR3 is TGTGCCAGCTCACCGGACTACACAGATACGCAGTATTTT.

CDR3: CASRIDRDPYNEQFF. The CDR3 DNA sequence: TGTGCCAGCAGGATAGACAGGGACCCTTACAATGAGCAGTTCTTC. The rearrangement joins TRBV6-6 to TRBJ2-1; the match to TRBD1 covers 7 bases. CDR3 length: 15 residues. The V segment lost 6 bases and the J segment 4 bases; nucleotides outside the gene matches: 9. Germline V CDR1 and CDR2: MNHNY, SVGAGI (reference sequence).

This chain connects TRBV9 to TRBJ1-2; 7 bases line up with TRBD1. The CDR3 totals 13 residues. CDR1 and CDR2 (germline): SGDLS, YYNGEE. J lost 1 base, V lost 9 bases, and 6 bases had no gene match. CDR3 nucleotide sequence: TGTGCCACGTCGGGACAGATTAACTATGGCTACACCTTC. As protein: CATSGQINYGYTF.

The V gene is TRBV19, the J gene TRBJ2-3; D call uncertain. V was shortened by 3 bases and J by 0 bases, with 10 bases between the two germline ends. This CDR3 region has 15 residues. The V gene's germline CDR1 is LNHDA and CDR2 SQIVND (reference sequence). The chain's CDR3 is CASSITALSTDTQYF. The CDR3 coding sequence is TGTGCCAGTAGTATTACAGCCCTTAGCACAGATACGCAGTATTTT.

The chain joins TRBV4-2 to TRBJ2-7, with 7 bases that match TRBD1. V gave up 1 base and J gave up 2 bases; unmatched junction bases: 5. Germline CDR1 reads LGHNA; CDR2 reads YNFKEQ. This CDR3 comprises 15 residues. The DNA for the CDR3 is TGTGCCAGCAGCCAAGTACAGGGGTCCGCCTACGAGCAGTACTTC. Its translation: CASSQVQGSAYEQYF.

The sample holds one count of this clone. This chain links TRBV5-8 with TRBJ1-5; D not resolved. Trimming shortened V by 2 bases and J by 4 bases, and 10 bases separated the two germline ends. Germline V CDR1 and CDR2: SGHTS, YDEGEE. The CDR3 consists of 14 residues. CDR3 residues: CASSFREPNQPQHF. The CDR3 DNA sequence: TGTGCCAGCAGCTTCCGGGAGCCAAATCAGCCCCAGCATTTT.